These 20 T cell receptor beta chains share one sample of origin, sequenced in a study of technical replicates of blood from a handful of donors. Clones were read by immunoSEQ multiplex PCR, and TCRdb kept only the in-frame ones, dropping some. The sample contains about 70,000 clones, around 97% of which appear only once. The sample was T cells isolated from PBMCs. The source of these receptors is a human donor in good health.

The chain couples TRBV4-1 to TRBJ1-5, with a possible D match to TRBD1 (5 bases). There are 16 residues in the CDR3. Germline CDR1 is MGHRA and CDR2 is YSYEKL. Trimming removed 1 base from V and 4 bases from J, with 14 bases in between. CDR3 sequence reads: CASSQVPQGGNQPQHF. The CDR3 DNA follows: TGCGCCAGCAGCCAAGTTCCCCAGGGAGGAAATCAGCCCCAGCATTTT.

CDR3 DNA sequence: TGTGCCAGCGGACAGGGGATGTACACTGAAGCTTTCTTT. This translates into CASGQGMYTEAFF. The chain recombines TRBV19 with TRBJ1-1; TRBD1 matches at 9 bases. Per the germline V gene, CDR1 is LNHDA and CDR2 is SQIVND (reference sequence). The CDR3 extends over 13 amino acids. The trim removed 9 bases at V and 3 bases at J, leaving 5 bases unmatched.

A word on this clone: The sample carries other DNA sequences with the same CDR3. The gene calls are TRBV6-1 and TRBJ1-4; D possibly corresponds to TRBD1 (5 bases). This CDR3 has 14 residues. Germline CDR1 MNHNS, CDR2 SASEGT. V was pared by 3 bases and J by 5 bases, with 10 bases between. The CDR3 loop is CASSEGGGNEKLFF. CDR3 DNA: TGTGCCAGCAGTGAGGGGGGAGGGAATGAAAAACTGTTTTTT.

CDR3 sequence reads: CASSSWEAGTDTQYF. The CDR3 DNA follows: TGTGCCAGCAGCTCATGGGAAGCGGGCACAGATACGCAGTATTTT. The chain is built from TRBV13 and TRBJ2-3; D may be TRBD2 (5 bases). Trimming left V 4 bases short and J 1 base short, with 12 bases between. The CDR3 is 15 residues long. Germline CDR1 is PRHDT and CDR2 is FYEKMQ (reference sequence). Variable domain in full (rest from reference TRBV13 and TRBJ2-3): AAGVIQSPRHLIKEKRETATLKCYPIPRHDTVYWYQQGPGQDPQFLISFYEKMQSDKGSIPDRFSAQQFSDYHSELNMSSLELGDSALYFCASSSWEAGTDTQYFGPGTRLTVL.

The chain recombines TRBV6-5 with TRBJ2-1, with D maybe TRBD2 (6 bases). Per germline, CDR1 MNHEY and CDR2 SVGAGI. The CDR3 length is 14 residues. V was pared by 6 bases and J by 9 bases, with 18 bases between. CDR3: CASSLLEGWGEQFF. For the CDR3, the DNA is TGTGCCAGCAGCCTTTTGGAGGGGTGGGGTGAGCAGTTCTTC.

The J gene is TRBJ2-7, the V gene TRBV29-1; TRBD1 aligns across 11 bases. The CDR3 spans 14 residues. The V gene's germline CDR1 is SQVTM and CDR2 ANQGSEA. Germline trimming cut 6 bases from V and 5 bases from J; bases unmatched to any gene: 9. The CDR3 DNA follows: TGCAGCGTGGGAGGACAGGGGGCATGGAACGAGCAGTACTTC. It translates to CSVGGQGAWNEQYF.

J is TRBJ2-7 and V is TRBV5-1, with TRBD1 matching over 10 bases. J was trimmed by 0 bases and V by 6 bases; bases with no gene match: 6. Germline CDR1 reads SGHRS; CDR2 reads YFSETQ. The CDR3 totals 15 residues. The CDR3 DNA reads as TGCGCCAGCAACCCGGACAGGGGGAGCTCCTACGAGCAGTACTTC. Translation gives CASNPDRGSSYEQYF.

The V gene is TRBV7-9, the J gene TRBJ1-1; no definite D call. V lost 5 bases and J 0 bases, leaving 10 bases between the germline ends. This CDR3 is 14 amino acids long. The germline V gene encodes CDR1 SEHNR and CDR2 FQNEAQ (reference sequence). The CDR3 spells CASSRVMMNTEAFF. CDR3 coding DNA: TGTGCCAGCAGCCGAGTTATGATGAACACTGAAGCTTTCTTT.

The count of this clone is one. The chain employs TRBV5-6 and TRBJ2-2; 9 nucleotides match TRBD1. Germline V gives CDR1 SGHDT, CDR2 YYEEEE. The junction had 4 bases not matched to a gene; V was cut back by 0 bases and J by 10 bases. This CDR3 has 14 residues. CDR3 nucleotides: TGTGCCAGCAGCTTGGTAGGGGACAGGGCGGAGCTGTTTTTT. Its translation: CASSLVGDRAELFF.

The V gene is TRBV6-6, the J gene TRBJ2-5, with D possibly matching TRBD1 (6 bases). The V gene's germline CDR1 is MNHNY and CDR2 SVGAGI (reference sequence). The CDR3 is 13 residues long. Trimming left V 7 bases short and J 7 bases short, with 16 bases between. CDR3 amino acids: CASNSGVGGTQYF. CDR3 nucleotides: TGTGCCAGCAATTCAGGGGTGGGTGGGACCCAGTACTTC.

The rearrangement joins TRBV5-1 to TRBJ1-1; D gene ambiguous. V was pared by 1 base and J by 4 bases, with 5 bases between. This CDR3 spans 12 amino acids. Germline values: CDR1 SGHRS, CDR2 YFSETQ. DNA for the CDR3: TGCGCCAGCAGCTTGCCGTCCACTGAAGCTTTCTTT. It codes for CASSLPSTEAFF.

This chain links TRBV6-5 with TRBJ2-2; no definite D call. This CDR3 has 16 amino acids. CDR1 MNHEY and CDR2 SVGAGI come from the germline V gene. V lost 0 bases to trimming and J lost 1 base, with 9 bases between them. CDR3 sequence (DNA): TGTGCCAGCAGTTACTCGTGGGCAGGGAACACCGGGGAGCTGTTTTTT. Its translation is CASSYSWAGNTGELFF.

The genes are TRBV18 and TRBJ2-1; 8 bases are a match to TRBD1. Germline values: CDR1 KGHSH, CDR2 LQKENI. The CDR3 contains 15 residues. Trimming cost V 8 bases and J 10 bases; bases outside gene matches: 16. CDR3 loop: CASTRASGGDWEQFF. CDR3 coding DNA: TGTGCCAGCACGAGGGCGTCAGGGGGCGATTGGGAGCAGTTCTTC. Together with reference TRBV18 and TRBJ2-1, the CDR3 gives the full variable domain: NAGVMQNPRHLVRRRGQEARLRCSPMKGHSHVYWYRQLPEEGLKFMVYLQKENIIDESGMPKERFSAEFPKEGPSILRIQQVVRGDSAAYFCASTRASGGDWEQFFGPGTRLTVL.

A single count supports this clone. The V call is TRBV6-1, the J call TRBJ1-3; TRBD1 is a possible D gene (6 bases). V was pared by 1 base and J by 4 bases, with 14 bases between. The germline gives CDR1 MNHNS, CDR2 SASEGT. This CDR3 is built from 16 residues. CDR3 sequence: CASSEDRTVRGNTIYF. Here the CDR3 DNA reads TGTGCCAGCAGTGAAGACCGGACAGTACGAGGAAACACCATATATTTT.

The chain links TRBV6-6 to TRBJ2-1; a weak D match, TRBD1 (5 bases). V was cut by 5 bases and J by 2 bases, with 10 bases left in between. The CDR3 spans 14 residues. CDR1 is MNHNY and CDR2 is SVGAGI in the germline V gene (reference sequence). In DNA form, the CDR3 reads TGTGCCAGCAGTCCAGGGATTACCTACAATGAGCAGTTCTTC. Residues: CASSPGITYNEQFF.

The chain uses TRBV10-1 and TRBJ2-5, with 7 bases lining up with TRBD2. The V gene end was trimmed by 2 bases and the J gene end by 9 bases; junction bases not matched to a gene: 6. Germline CDR1 is WNHNN and CDR2 is SYGVQD (reference sequence). This CDR3 has 13 residues. Written as DNA, the CDR3 is TGCGCCAGCAGTGAGGAGTTTGGGAGGGCCCAGTACTTC. Translating gives CASSEEFGRAQYF.

The chain carries TRBV5-1 and TRBJ1-1; TRBD1 matches 8 bases. The germline gives CDR1 SGHRS, CDR2 YFSETQ. The V segment lost 2 bases and the J segment 1 base; nucleotides outside the gene matches: 10. This CDR3 contains 17 residues. CDR3 amino acids: CASSFQGAGVENTEAFF. The CDR3, as DNA: TGCGCCAGCAGCTTTCAGGGGGCAGGGGTCGAGAACACTGAAGCTTTCTTT.

V and J are TRBV30 and TRBJ1-5; the D is unclear. The CDR3 consists of 16 residues. Looked up from germline, CDR1 is GTSNPN and CDR2 is SVGIG (reference sequence). Deletions cut 3 bases from V and 0 bases from J, with 15 bases between. In DNA form, the CDR3 reads TGTGCCTGGAGCAGAGGAGGGATGTATAGCAATCAGCCCCAGCATTTT. Translating it yields CAWSRGGMYSNQPQHF.

The CDR3 region is CASTSPGLLETQYF. Written as DNA, the CDR3 is TGTGCCAGCACCAGTCCGGGACTCCTCGAGACCCAGTACTTC. The chain has TRBV27 and TRBJ2-5; perhaps TRBD2 as D (6 bases). Trimming took off 7 bases at V and 5 bases at J, with 17 bases between the two ends. Germline lookup yields CDR1 MNHEY and CDR2 SMNVEV (reference sequence). The CDR3 covers 14 residues.

This clone was observed a single time. The chain's CDR3 is CASSLETGFDEQYF. The CDR3 region has the DNA TGTGCCAGCAGCTTAGAAACAGGGTTCGACGAGCAGTACTTC. V and J are TRBV7-6 and TRBJ2-7; D might be TRBD1 (6 bases). The CDR3 is 14 residues long. V lost 1 base, J lost 5 bases, and 12 bases lay in between. Germline CDR1 is SGHVS and CDR2 is FNYEAQ.